This paragraph covers one T cell receptor beta chain sequence. Its antigen remains unidentified. TCRdb's copy holds only in-frame clones and misses some; the assay was immunoSEQ multiplex PCR. The sample holds about 160,000 clones; about 90% are singletons and the top ten take about 3%. CDR3 size: 15 residues. With 4 bases clipped from V and 0 bases from J, the junction kept 6 bases outside the gene matches. The germline gives CDR1 SGHAT, CDR2 FQNNGV. The donors were part of the validation cohort of around 110 subjects. That cohort was separate from the first cohort, which comprised 666 subjects. This specimen comes from a study of cytomegalovirus exposure and HLA in healthy donors. Overall study results and limits: A few chains tied to CMV proved CMV antigen-specific in vitro. Among TCR beta chains, those listed as cytomegalovirus-associated numbered roughly 150.

The V call is TRBV11-2, the J call TRBJ2-7; TRBD1 matches at 7 bases. Sequenced sample: PBMCs. This TCR was recovered from a woman younger than 35 in good health and CMV-seropositive. CDR3: CASSYGDSVSYEQYF. In nucleotides, the CDR3 is TGTGCCAGCAGCTACGGGGACAGTGTCTCCTACGAGCAGTACTTC.